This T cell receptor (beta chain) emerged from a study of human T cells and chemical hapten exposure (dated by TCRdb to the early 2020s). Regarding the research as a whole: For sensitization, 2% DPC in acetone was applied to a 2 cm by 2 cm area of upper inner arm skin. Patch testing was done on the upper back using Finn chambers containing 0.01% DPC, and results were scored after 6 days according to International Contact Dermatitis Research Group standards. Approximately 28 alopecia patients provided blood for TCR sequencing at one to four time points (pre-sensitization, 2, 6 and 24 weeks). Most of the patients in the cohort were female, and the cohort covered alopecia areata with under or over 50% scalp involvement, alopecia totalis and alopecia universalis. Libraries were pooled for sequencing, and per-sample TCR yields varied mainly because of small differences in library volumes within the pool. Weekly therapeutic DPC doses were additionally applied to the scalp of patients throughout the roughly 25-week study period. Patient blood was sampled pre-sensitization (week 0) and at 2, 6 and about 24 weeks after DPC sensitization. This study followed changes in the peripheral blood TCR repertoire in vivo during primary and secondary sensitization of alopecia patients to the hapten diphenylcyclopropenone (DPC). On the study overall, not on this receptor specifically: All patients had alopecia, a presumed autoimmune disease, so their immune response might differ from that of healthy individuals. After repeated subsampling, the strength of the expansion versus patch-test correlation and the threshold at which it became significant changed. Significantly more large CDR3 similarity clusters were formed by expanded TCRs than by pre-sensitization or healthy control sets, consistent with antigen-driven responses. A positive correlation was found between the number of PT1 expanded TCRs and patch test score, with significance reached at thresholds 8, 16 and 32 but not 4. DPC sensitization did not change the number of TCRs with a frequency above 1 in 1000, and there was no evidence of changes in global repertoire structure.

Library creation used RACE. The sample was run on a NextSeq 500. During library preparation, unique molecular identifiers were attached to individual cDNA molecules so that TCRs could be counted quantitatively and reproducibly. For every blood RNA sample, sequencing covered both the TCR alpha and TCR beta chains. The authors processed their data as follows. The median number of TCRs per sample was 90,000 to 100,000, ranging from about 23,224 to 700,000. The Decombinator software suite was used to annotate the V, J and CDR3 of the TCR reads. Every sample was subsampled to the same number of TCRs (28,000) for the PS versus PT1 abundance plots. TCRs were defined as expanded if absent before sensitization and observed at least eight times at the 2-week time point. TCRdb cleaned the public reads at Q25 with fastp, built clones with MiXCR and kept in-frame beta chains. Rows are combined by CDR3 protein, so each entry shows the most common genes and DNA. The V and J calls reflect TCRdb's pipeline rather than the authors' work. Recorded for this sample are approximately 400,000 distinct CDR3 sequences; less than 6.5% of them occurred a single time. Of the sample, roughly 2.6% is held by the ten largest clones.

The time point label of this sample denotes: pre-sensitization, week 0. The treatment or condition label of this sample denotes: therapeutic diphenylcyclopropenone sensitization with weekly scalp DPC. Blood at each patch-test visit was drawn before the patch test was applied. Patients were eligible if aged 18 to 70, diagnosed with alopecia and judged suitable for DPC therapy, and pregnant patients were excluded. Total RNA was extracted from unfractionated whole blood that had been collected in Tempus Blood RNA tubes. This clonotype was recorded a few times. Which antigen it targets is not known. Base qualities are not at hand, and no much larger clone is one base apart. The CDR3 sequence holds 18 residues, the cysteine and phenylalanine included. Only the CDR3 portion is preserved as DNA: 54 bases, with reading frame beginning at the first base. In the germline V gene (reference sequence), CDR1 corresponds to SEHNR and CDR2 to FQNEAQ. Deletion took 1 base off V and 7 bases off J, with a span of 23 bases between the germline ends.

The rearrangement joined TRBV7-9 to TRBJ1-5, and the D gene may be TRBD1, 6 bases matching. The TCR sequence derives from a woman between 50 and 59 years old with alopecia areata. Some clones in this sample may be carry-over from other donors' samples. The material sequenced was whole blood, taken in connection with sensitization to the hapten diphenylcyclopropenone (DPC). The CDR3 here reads CASSLDKGIQGWGQPQHF. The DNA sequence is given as TGTGCCAGCAGCTTAGATAAGGGAATACAGGGCTGGGGACAGCCCCAGCATTTT. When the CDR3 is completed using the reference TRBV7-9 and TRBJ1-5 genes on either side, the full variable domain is DTGVSQNPRHKITKRGQNVTFRCDPISEHNRLYWYRQTLGQGPEFLTYFQNEAQLEKSRLLSDRFSAERPKGSFSTLEIQRTEQGDSAMYLCASSLDKGIQGWGQPQHFGDGTRLSIL.